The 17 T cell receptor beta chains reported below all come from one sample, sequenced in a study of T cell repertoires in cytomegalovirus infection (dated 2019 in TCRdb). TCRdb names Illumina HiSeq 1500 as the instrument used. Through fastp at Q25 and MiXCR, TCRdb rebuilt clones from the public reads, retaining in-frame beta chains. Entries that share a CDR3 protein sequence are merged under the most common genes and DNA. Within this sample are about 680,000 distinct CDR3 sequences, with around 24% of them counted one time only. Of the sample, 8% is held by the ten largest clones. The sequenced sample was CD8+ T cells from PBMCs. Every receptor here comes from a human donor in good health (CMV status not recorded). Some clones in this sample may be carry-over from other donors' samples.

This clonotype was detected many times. CDR3 loop: CASRRGRREQYV. For the CDR3, the DNA is TGTGCCAGCAGGAGGGGGCGAAGGGAGCAGTACGTC. The gene calls are TRBV7-3 and TRBJ2-7; 7 bases match TRBD1. Germline V gene sequence: CDR1 SGHTA, CDR2 FQGTGA. V trimming: 6 bases; J trimming: 7 bases; junction bases outside the gene matches: 6. CDR3 length equals 12 residues.

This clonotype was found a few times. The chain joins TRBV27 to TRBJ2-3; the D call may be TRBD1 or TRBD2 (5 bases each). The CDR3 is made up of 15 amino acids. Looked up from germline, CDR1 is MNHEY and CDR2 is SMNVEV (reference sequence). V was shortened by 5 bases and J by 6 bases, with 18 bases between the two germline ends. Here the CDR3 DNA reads TGTGCCAGCAGTCCCAGGGACGGCGCCCCCGATACGCAGTATTTT. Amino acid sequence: CASSPRDGAPDTQYF.

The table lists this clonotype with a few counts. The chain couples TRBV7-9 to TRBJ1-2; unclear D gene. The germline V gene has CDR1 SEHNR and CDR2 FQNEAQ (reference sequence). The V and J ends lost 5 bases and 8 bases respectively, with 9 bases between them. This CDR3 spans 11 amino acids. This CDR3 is CASSKAGGYTF. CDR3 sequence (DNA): TGTGCCAGCAGCAAGGCGGGGGGCTACACCTTC. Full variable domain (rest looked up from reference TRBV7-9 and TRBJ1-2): DTGVSQNPRHKITKRGQNVTFRCDPISEHNRLYWYRQTLGQGPEFLTYFQNEAQLEKSRLLSDRFSAERPKGSFSTLEIQRTEQGDSAMYLCASSKAGGYTFGSGTRLTVV.

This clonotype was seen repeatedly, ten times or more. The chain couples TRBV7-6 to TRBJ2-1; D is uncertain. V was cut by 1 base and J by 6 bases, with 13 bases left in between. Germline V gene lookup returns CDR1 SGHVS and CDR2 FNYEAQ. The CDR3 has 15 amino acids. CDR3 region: CASSLEALPGNEQFF. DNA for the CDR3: TGTGCCAGCAGCTTAGAGGCTCTCCCGGGCAATGAGCAGTTCTTC.

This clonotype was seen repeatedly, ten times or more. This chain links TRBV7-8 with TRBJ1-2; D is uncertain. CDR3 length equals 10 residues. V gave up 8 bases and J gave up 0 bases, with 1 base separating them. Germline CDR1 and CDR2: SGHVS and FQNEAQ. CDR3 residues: CASSNYGYTF. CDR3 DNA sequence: TGTGCCAGCTCTAACTATGGCTACACCTTC. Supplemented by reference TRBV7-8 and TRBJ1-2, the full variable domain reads GAGVSQSPRYKVAKRGQDVALRCDPISGHVSLFWYQQALGQGPEFLTYFQNEAQLDKSGLPSDRFFAERPEGSVSTLKIQRTQQEDSAVYLCASSNYGYTFGSGTRLTVV.

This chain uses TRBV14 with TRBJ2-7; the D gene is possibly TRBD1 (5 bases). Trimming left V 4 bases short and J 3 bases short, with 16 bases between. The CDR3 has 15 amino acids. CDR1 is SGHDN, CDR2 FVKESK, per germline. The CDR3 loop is CASSLLEGAIYEQYF. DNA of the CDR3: TGTGCCAGCAGCCTATTAGAAGGGGCCATCTACGAGCAGTACTTC.

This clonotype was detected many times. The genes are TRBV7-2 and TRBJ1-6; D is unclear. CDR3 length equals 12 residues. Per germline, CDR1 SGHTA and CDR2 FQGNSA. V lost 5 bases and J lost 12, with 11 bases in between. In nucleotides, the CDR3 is TGTGCCAGCAGCGAAACCCCAGTACCCCTCCACTTT. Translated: CASSETPVPLHF. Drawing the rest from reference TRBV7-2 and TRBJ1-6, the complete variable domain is GAGVSQSPSNKVTEKGKDVELRCDPISGHTALYWYRQSLGQGLEFLIYFQGNSAPDKSGLPSDRFSAERTGGSVSTLTIQRTQQEDSAVYLCASSETPVPLHFGNGTRLTVT.

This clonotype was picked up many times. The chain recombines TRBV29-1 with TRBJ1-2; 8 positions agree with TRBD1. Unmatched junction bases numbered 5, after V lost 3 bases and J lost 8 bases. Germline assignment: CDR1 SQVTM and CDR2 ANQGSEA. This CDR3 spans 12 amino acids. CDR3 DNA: TGCAGCGTTGATCAGGGGGCGGACGGCTACACCTTC. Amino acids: CSVDQGADGYTF.

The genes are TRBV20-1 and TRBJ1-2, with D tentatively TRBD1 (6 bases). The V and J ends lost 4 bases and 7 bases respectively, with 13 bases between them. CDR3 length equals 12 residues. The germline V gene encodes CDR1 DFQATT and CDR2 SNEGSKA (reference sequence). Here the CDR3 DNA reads TGCAGTGCTATCGGGACAATCGGTGGCTACACCTTC. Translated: CSAIGTIGGYTF.

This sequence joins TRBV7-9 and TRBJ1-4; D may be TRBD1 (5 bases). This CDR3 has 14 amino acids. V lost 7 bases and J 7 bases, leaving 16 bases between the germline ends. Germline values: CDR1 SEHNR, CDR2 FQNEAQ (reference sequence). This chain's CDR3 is CASTLGARGEKLFF. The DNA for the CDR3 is TGTGCCAGCACCCTCGGGGCGCGTGGTGAAAAACTGTTTTTT.

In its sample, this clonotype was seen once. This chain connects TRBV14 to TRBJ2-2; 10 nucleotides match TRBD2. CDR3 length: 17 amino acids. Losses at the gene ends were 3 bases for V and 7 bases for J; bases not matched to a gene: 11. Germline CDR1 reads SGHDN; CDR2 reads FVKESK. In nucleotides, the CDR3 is TGTGCCAGCAGCCACGATCAAGCGGGGGGGCGCGGCGGGGAGCTGTTTTTT. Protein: CASSHDQAGGRGGELFF.

The DNA for the CDR3 is TGTGCCTATAGGACCCGCACAGATACGCAGTATTTT. This sequence encodes CAYRTRTDTQYF. V and J are TRBV10-3 and TRBJ2-3; D is ambiguous. V was shortened by 11 bases and J by 1 base, with 10 bases between the two germline ends. The germline gives CDR1 ENHRY, CDR2 SYGVKD. The CDR3 spans 12 residues.

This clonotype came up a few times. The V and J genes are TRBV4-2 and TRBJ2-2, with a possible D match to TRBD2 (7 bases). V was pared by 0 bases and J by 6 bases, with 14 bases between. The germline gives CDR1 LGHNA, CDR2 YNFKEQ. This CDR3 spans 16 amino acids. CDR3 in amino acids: CASSQEGGGTPGELFF. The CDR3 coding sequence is TGTGCCAGCAGCCAAGAAGGGGGGGGGACCCCCGGGGAGCTGTTTTTT.

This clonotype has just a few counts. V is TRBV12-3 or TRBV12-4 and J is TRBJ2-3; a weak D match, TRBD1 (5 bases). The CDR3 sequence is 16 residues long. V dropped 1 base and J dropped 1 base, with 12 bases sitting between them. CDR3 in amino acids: CASSLGWGVGTDTQYF. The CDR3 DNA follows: TGTGCCAGCAGTTTAGGGTGGGGCGTCGGCACAGATACGCAGTATTTT.

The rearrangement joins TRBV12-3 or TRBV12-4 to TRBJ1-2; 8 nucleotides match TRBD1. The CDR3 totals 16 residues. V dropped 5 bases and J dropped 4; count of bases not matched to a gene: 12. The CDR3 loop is CASSMDRVGVSYGYTF. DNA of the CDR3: TGTGCCAGCAGTATGGACAGGGTGGGCGTCAGCTATGGCTACACCTTC.

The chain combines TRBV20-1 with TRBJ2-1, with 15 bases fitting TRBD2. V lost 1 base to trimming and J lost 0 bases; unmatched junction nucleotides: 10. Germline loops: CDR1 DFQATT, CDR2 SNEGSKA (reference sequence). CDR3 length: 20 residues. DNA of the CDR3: TGCAGTGCTAGAGTCTTTGGACTAGCGGGGGGGCCGGGCTCCTACAATGAGCAGTTCTTC. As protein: CSARVFGLAGGPGSYNEQFF.

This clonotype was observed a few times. The CDR3: CASSPLGGDLYEQYV. The CDR3, as DNA: TGTGCCAGCAGTCCCCTAGGAGGGGATCTCTACGAGCAGTACGTC. This chain uses TRBV28 with TRBJ2-7, with a possible D match to TRBD2 (6 bases). The CDR3 is 15 residues long. Per germline, CDR1 MDHEN and CDR2 SYDVKM. Trimming removed 5 bases from V and 3 bases from J, with 17 bases in between.